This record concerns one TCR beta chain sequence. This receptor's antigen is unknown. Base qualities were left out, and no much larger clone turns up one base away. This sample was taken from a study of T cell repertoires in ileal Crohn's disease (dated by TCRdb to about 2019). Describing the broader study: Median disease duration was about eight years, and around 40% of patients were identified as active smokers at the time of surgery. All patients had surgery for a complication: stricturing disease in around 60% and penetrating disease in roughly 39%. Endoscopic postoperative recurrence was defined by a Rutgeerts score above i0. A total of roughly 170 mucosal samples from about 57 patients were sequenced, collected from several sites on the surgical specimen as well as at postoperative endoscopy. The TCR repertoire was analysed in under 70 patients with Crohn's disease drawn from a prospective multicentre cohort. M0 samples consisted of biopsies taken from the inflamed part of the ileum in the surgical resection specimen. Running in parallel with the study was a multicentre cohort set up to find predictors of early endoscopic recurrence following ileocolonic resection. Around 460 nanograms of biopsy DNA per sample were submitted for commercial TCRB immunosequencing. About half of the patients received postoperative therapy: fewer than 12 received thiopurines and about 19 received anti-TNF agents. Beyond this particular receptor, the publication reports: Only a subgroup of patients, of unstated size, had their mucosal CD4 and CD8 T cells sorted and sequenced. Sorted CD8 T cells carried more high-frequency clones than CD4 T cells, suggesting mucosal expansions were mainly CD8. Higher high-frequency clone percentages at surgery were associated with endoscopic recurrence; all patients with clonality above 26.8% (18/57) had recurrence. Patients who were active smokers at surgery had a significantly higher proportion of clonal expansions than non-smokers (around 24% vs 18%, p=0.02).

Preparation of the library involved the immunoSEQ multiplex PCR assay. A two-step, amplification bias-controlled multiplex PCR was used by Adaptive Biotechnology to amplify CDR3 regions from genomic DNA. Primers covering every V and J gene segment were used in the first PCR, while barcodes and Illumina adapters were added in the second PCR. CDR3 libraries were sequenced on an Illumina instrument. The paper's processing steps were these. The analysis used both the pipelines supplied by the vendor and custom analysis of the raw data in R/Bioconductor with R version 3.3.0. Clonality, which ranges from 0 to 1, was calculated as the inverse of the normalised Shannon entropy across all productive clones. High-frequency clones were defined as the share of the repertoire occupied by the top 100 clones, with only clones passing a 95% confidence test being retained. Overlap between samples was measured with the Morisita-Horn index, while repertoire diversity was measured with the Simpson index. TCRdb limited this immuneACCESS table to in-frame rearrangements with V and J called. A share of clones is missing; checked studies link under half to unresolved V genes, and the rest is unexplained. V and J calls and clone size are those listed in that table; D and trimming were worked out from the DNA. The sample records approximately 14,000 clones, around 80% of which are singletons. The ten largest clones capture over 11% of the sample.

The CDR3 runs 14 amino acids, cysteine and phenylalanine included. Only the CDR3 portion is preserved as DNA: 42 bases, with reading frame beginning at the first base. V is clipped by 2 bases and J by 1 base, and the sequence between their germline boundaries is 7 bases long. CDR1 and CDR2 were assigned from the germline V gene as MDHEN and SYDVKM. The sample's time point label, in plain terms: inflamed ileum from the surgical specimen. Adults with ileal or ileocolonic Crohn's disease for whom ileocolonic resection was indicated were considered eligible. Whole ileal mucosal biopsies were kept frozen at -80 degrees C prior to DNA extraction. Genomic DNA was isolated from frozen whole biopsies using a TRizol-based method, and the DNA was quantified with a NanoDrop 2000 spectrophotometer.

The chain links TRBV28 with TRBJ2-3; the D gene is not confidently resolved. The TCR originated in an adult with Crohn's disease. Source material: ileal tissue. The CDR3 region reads CASSLDKGTDTQYF. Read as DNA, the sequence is TGTGCCAGCAGTTTAGACAAGGGCACAGATACGCAGTATTTT.